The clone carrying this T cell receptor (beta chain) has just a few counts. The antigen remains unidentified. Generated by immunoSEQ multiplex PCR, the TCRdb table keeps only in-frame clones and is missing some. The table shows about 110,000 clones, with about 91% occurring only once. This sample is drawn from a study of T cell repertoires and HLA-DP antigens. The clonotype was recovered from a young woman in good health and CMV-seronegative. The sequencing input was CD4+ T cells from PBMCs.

The chain's CDR3 is CASSNIGQGREQYF. For the CDR3, the DNA is TGTGCCAGCAGCAATATTGGACAGGGGCGCGAGCAGTACTTC. The genes are TRBV6-5 and TRBJ2-7, with 9 bases identical to TRBD1. CDR1 MNHEY and CDR2 SVGAGI come from the germline V gene. Trimming at V came to 6 bases and at J to 6 bases, leaving 9 bases not matched to a gene. The CDR3 spans 14 residues.